The clone carrying this TCR beta chain was detected only a few times. The data were taken from a study of response to subunit inactivated influenza vaccine. In TCRdb, the RT-PCR reads were re-called with MiXCR into one record per CDR3 protein. Found here are about 650,000 distinct CDR3 sequences, about 15% of them singletons; the top ten hold 6% to 9.5%. Material: PBMCs from blood, obtained 14 days before vaccination. This clonotype originated in a man aged 50-60 years who received an inactivated influenza vaccine.

The CDR3 loop reads CSVEDQMGQETQYF. As DNA, the CDR3 is TGCAGCGTTGAAGATCAGATGGGTCAAGAGACCCAGTACTTC. J is TRBJ2-5 and V is TRBV29-1; D is uncertain. This CDR3 spans 14 amino acids. Trimming stripped 0 bases from V and 2 bases from J, with 10 bases between. Germline loops: CDR1 SQVTM, CDR2 ANQGSEA.